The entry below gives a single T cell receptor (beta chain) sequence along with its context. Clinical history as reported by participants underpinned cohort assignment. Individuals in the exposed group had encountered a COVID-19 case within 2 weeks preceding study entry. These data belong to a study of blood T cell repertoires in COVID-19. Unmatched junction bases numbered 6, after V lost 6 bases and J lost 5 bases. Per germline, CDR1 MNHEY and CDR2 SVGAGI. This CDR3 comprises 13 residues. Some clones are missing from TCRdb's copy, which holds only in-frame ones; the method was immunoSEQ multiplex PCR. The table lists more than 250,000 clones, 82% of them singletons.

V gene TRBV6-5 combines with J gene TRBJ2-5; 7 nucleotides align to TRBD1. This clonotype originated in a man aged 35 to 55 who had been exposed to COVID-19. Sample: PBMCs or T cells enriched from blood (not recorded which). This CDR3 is CASRTGARETQYF. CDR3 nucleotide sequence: TGTGCCAGCAGAACAGGGGCAAGGGAGACCCAGTACTTC.